Listed below are T cell receptor beta chains from one sample, sequenced in a study of cytomegalovirus exposure and HLA in healthy donors. TCRdb's table, derived via immunoSEQ multiplex PCR, lists solely in-frame clones and lacks some. The data show about 96,000 clones, roughly 79% seen once. Sequencing used PBMCs. All receptors come from a woman aged 70-85 years in good health and CMV-seropositive. CDR3s include the opening cysteine and the closing phenylalanine or tryptophan. Each record gives: CDR3 length, V gene, D gene, J gene, clone size, CDR3 protein, CDR3 DNA. D genes are given only for firm matches. Expanded clones are given a class, and other clones once, few, many or no size at all.

16,TRBV4-2,TRBD1,TRBJ1-5,-,CASSQDIGTANQPQHF,TGTGCCAGCAGCCAAGACATCGGGACAGCGAATCAGCCCCAGCATTTT
13,TRBV7-3,-,TRBJ1-2,few,CASSPGGGAGYTF,TGTGCCAGCAGCCCGGGGGGGGGAGCTGGCTACACCTTC
11,TRBV4-1,-,TRBJ2-1,-,CASSQSMEQFF,TGCGCCAGCAGCCAGTCAATGGAGCAGTTCTTC
13,TRBV9,TRBD1,TRBJ2-7,-,CASSEDRHSEQYF,TGTGCCAGCAGCGAGGACAGGCATTCCGAGCAGTACTTC
13,TRBV30,TRBD1,TRBJ2-4,-,CACKTGGENIQYF,TGTGCCTGTAAGACAGGGGGTGAAAACATTCAGTACTTC
16,TRBV18,TRBD1,TRBJ2-6,-,CASSPGQGSGANVLTF,TGTGCCAGCTCACCAGGACAGGGCTCTGGGGCCAACGTCCTGACTTTC
14,TRBV18,-,TRBJ2-7,-,CASSPYGRGYEQYF,TGTGCCAGCTCACCATACGGGAGAGGGTACGAGCAGTACTTC
11,TRBV29-1,TRBD1,TRBJ2-5,-,CSVGTGETQYF,TGCAGCGTGGGGACAGGAGAGACCCAGTACTTC
14,TRBV18,TRBD1,TRBJ2-5,once,CASSPGQGLETQYF,TGTGCCAGCTCACCAGGACAGGGGTTGGAGACCCAGTACTTC
15,TRBV10-3,-,TRBJ2-3,once,CAISPTAASTDTQYF,TGTGCCATCAGCCCGACAGCCGCTAGCACAGATACGCAGTATTTT
15,TRBV4-1,-,TRBJ2-7,-,CASSQDWQQNYEQYF,TGCGCCAGCAGCCAAGATTGGCAGCAAAACTACGAGCAGTACTTC
16,TRBV4-1,TRBD1,TRBJ2-2,-,CASSQTGTVNTGELFF,TGCGCCAGCAGCCAAACCGGGACAGTGAACACCGGGGAGCTGTTTTTT
12,TRBV2,-,TRBJ1-2,once,CASMWGDYGHTF,TGTGCCAGCATGTGGGGGGACTATGGCCACACCTTC
12,TRBV2,-,TRBJ1-2,-,CASSEAQVGYTF,TGTGCTAGCAGTGAAGCGCAGGTTGGCTACACCTTC
17,TRBV19,TRBD2,TRBJ2-3,-,CASSRTSGSLRTDTQYF,TGTGCCAGTAGTAGGACTAGCGGGAGCCTACGCACAGATACGCAGTATTTT
15,TRBV5-8,-,TRBJ1-5,-,CASSLGQIRNQPQHF,TGTGCCAGCAGCTTGGGACAGATTCGTAATCAGCCCCAGCATTTT
16,TRBV5-4,-,TRBJ1-6,-,CASSAGSPQIGTALHF,TGTGCCAGCAGCGCAGGGTCGCCTCAGATAGGAACGGCCCTCCACTTT
15,TRBV6-1,TRBD1,TRBJ1-2,-,CASSGDLDRGFGYTF,TGTGCCAGCAGTGGAGATCTGGACAGGGGTTTTGGCTACACCTTC
15,TRBV7-3,TRBD1,TRBJ2-7,-,CASSYDRQGPYEQYF,TGTGCCAGCAGCTACGATCGACAGGGGCCCTACGAGCAGTACTTC
16,TRBV7-7,TRBD1,TRBJ2-1,-,CASSPSGGQGGIEQFF,TGTGCTAGCAGCCCCAGTGGGGGACAGGGAGGGATTGAGCAGTTCTTC
15,TRBV11-2,-,TRBJ2-1,-,CASSLGLANYNEQFF,TGTGCCAGCAGCTTAGGTCTAGCGAATTACAATGAGCAGTTCTTC
11,TRBV14,-,TRBJ2-5,-,CASSRASVQYF,TGTGCCAGCAGCCGCGCATCGGTCCAGTACTTC
15,TRBV6-6,TRBD1,TRBJ2-7,-,CASSYGTGPTYEQYF,TGTGCCAGCAGTTACGGGACAGGCCCGACCTACGAGCAGTACTTC
13,TRBV7-3,-,TRBJ2-5,-,CASSFGVQETQYF,TGTGCCAGCAGCTTCGGGGTACAAGAGACCCAGTACTTC
15,TRBV6-5,-,TRBJ1-4,-,CASSYSTGLNEKLFF,TGTGCCAGCAGTTACTCGACAGGCCTTAATGAAAAACTGTTTTTT
12,TRBV29-1,-,TRBJ2-7,-,CSVSAQTCEQYF,TGCAGCGTTTCGGCACAGACCTGCGAGCAGTACTTC
14,TRBV27,-,TRBJ2-1,-,CASSRTASYNEQFF,TGTGCCAGCAGCCGGACAGCCTCCTACAATGAGCAGTTCTTC
17,TRBV6-1,TRBD1,TRBJ1-6,few,CASSGQGANRYNSPLHF,TGTGCCAGCAGTGGACAGGGGGCAAACCGTTATAATTCACCCCTCCACTTT
15,TRBV4-2,-,TRBJ2-3,-,CASSQPGANTDTQYF,TGTGCCAGCAGCCAGCCAGGGGCGAACACAGATACGCAGTATTTT